This T cell receptor beta chain stems from a study of low-dose radiotherapy and immunotherapy resistance in tumors. Background on the study: The regimen for patients comprised intravenous nivolumab 240 mg every two weeks plus intravenous ipilimumab 1 mg/kg every six weeks.

Gene-specific TRAV and TRBV primers were used for first-strand cDNA, covering alpha and beta chains. With a V-primer adapter and a constant-region primer, TCRs were amplified for 20 PCR cycles. In TCRdb, the reads were re-called with MiXCR into one record per CDR3 protein. The sample lists more than 50,000 distinct CDR3 sequences, 26% occurring once. This clonotype was detected ten times or more. This CDR3 contains 14 residues. The V gene end was trimmed by 1 base and the J gene end by 4 bases; junction bases not matched to a gene: 5. Per germline, CDR1 SQVTM and CDR2 ANQGSEA. As for time point: before trial treatment.

The chain combines TRBV29-1 with TRBJ2-5; 8 bases line up with TRBD1. The specimen comprised PBMCs, sampled before treatment. This clonotype was sampled from a male donor with rectosigmoid adenocarcinoma. The CDR3 DNA is TGCAGCGTTGAAGTTTTACAGGGGGGAGAGACCCAGTACTTC. Translating it yields CSVEVLQGGETQYF.